Listed below are T cell receptor beta chains from one sample, sequenced in a study of shared clonotypes between healthy human individuals. The method was immunoSEQ multiplex PCR; TCRdb's version includes in-frame clones alone and lacks a portion of them. The sample lists over a million clones, about four fifths seen once, with approximately 0.5% in the top ten. The sample comprised memory CD4+ T cells from PBMCs. All receptors come from a man aged 18 to 29 in good health. Some clones in this sample may be carry-over from other donors' samples. Each CDR3 is given with its conserved first and last residue. A D gene is named only where the DNA matches it firmly. The size of a clone is reported for some rows only, either as once, few or many, or as a class for expanded clones.

v_call	clone_size	d_call	j_call	cdr3_aa	cdr3_nt
TRBV2	.	TRBD1	TRBJ2-7	CASRHDGTGAYEQYF	TGTGCCAGCAGACACGACGGGACAGGTGCCTACGAGCAGTACTTC
TRBV2	few	.	TRBJ1-2	CASSVGQRTSFYGYTF	TGTGCCAGCAGTGTAGGGCAGAGGACCTCCTTCTATGGCTACACCTTC
TRBV5-4	.	.	TRBJ1-2	CASSFQTANYGYTF	TGTGCCAGCAGCTTCCAGACAGCTAACTATGGCTACACCTTC
TRBV5-1	once	TRBD2	TRBJ2-3	CASSLLMRLAGVDTQYF	TGCGCCAGCAGCTTGTTAATGAGACTAGCGGGAGTAGATACGCAGTATTTT
TRBV6-7	few	.	TRBJ1-1	CASSYSTRTGVGAFF	TGTGCCAGCAGTTACTCGACTAGGACCGGGGTTGGGGCTTTCTTT
TRBV29-1	.	.	TRBJ2-7	CSVDLGGGGYEQYF	TGCAGCGTTGACTTAGGAGGGGGAGGGTACGAGCAGTACTTC
TRBV6-5	.	.	TRBJ2-2	CASSARGPNTGELFF	TGTGCCAGCAGTGCTCGCGGGCCGAACACCGGGGAGCTGTTTTTT
TRBV5-1	.	TRBD1	TRBJ1-1	CASSLRTGGTEAFF	TGCGCCAGCAGCCTTCGGACAGGTGGCACTGAAGCTTTCTTT
TRBV11-2	.	.	TRBJ2-4	CASSFDRAKNIQYF	TGTGCCAGCAGCTTTGACAGGGCCAAAAACATTCAGTACTTC
TRBV4-2	.	TRBD2	TRBJ2-7	CASSEGLAGGETYEQYF	TGTGCCAGCAGCGAGGGCCTAGCGGGAGGTGAGACCTACGAGCAGTACTTC
TRBV11-2	.	.	TRBJ1-1	CASSFRQGPMNTEAFF	TGTGCCAGCAGCTTTCGTCAGGGACCCATGAACACTGAAGCTTTCTTT
TRBV7-2	.	TRBD1	TRBJ1-4	CASSSDRGREKLFF	TGTGCCAGCAGCTCGGACAGGGGGCGTGAAAAACTGTTTTTT
TRBV19	.	.	TRBJ2-5	CASSSNSQETQYF	TGTGCCAGTAGTTCTAACAGCCAAGAGACCCAGTACTTC
TRBV5-8	.	TRBD2	TRBJ2-5	CASSWTSGSWETQYF	TGTGCCAGCAGCTGGACTAGCGGGTCGTGGGAGACCCAGTACTTC
TRBV5-1	.	.	TRBJ2-6	CASSFGPAGANVLTF	TGCGCCAGCAGCTTTGGCCCGGCTGGGGCCAACGTCCTGACTTTC
TRBV7-2	.	.	TRBJ2-4	CASRKEGHIQYF	TGTGCCAGCAGAAAAGAGGGCCACATTCAGTACTTC
TRBV7-2	.	TRBD1	TRBJ2-7	CASSLGTGAPYGQYF	TGTGCCAGCAGCTTAGGGACAGGGGCCCCCTACGGGCAGTACTTC
TRBV11-2	.	.	TRBJ2-7	CASSLDTHQTIPYEQYF	TGTGCCAGCAGCTTAGATACTCACCAAACAATCCCCTACGAGCAGTACTTC
TRBV28	.	.	TRBJ1-4	CASAGAGGSEKLFF	TGTGCCAGCGCCGGGGCGGGAGGAAGTGAAAAACTGTTTTTT
TRBV7-3	.	TRBD2	TRBJ2-1	CASSPSGLAGAPGFF	TGTGCCAGCAGCCCCTCGGGACTAGCGGGAGCCCCAGGGTTCTTC
TRBV14	.	TRBD2	TRBJ2-7	CASSRTGLANYEQYF	TGTGCCAGCAGCCGGACGGGACTAGCCAATTACGAGCAGTACTTC
TRBV20-1	.	.	TRBJ2-3	CSARTGDTQYF	TGCAGTGCTAGGACAGGAGATACGCAGTATTTT
TRBV5-1	.	.	TRBJ2-7	CASSLGWYYEQYF	TGCGCCAGCAGCTTGGGTTGGTACTACGAGCAGTACTTC
TRBV7-3	few	TRBD1	TRBJ2-5	CASSRQGEETQYF	TGTGCCAGCAGTAGACAGGGGGAAGAGACCCAGTACTTC
TRBV4-2	.	.	TRBJ2-4	CASSQDQSIQYF	TGTGCCAGCAGCCAAGATCAGAGCATTCAGTACTTC